What follows are 20 T cell receptor beta chains derived from one specimen sequenced in a study of cytotoxic CD8 clonotypes in ibrutinib-treated CLL. The assay was immunoSEQ multiplex PCR, and TCRdb's table has in-frame clones only and misses some. The sample has around 300,000 clones, more than 65% seen once. Sequenced material: PBMCs, taken before ibrutinib treatment. The origin of the receptors is a human donor with chronic lymphocytic leukemia.

This rearrangement joins TRBV6-5 to TRBJ2-5; 7 bases map to TRBD1. The CDR3 sequence is 13 residues long. Germline V lookup: CDR1 MNHEY, CDR2 SVGAGI. J lost 5 bases, V lost 8 bases, and 8 bases had no gene match. The CDR3 DNA follows: TGTGCCAGCGCGAACAGGGGCGGCGAGACCCAGTACTTC. Its protein product is CASANRGGETQYF.

This chain links TRBV7-2 with TRBJ2-1; D is possibly TRBD2 (6 bases). Trimming took off 4 bases at V and 6 bases at J, with 19 bases between the two ends. The germline V gene has CDR1 SGHTA and CDR2 FQGNSA. This CDR3 contains 16 residues. As DNA, the CDR3 is TGTGCCAGCAGCTCCCGGTGGGGGGAGAACTCCAATGAGCAGTTCTTC. It yields the protein CASSSRWGENSNEQFF. Based on the CDR3 plus reference TRBV7-2 and TRBJ2-1, the full variable domain is GAGVSQSPSNKVTEKGKDVELRCDPISGHTALYWYRQSLGQGLEFLIYFQGNSAPDKSGLPSDRFSAERTGGSVSTLTIQRTQQEDSAVYLCASSSRWGENSNEQFFGPGTRLTVL.

The V call is TRBV7-2, the J call TRBJ2-3, with a tentative D call TRBD2 (5 bases). The CDR3 is 16 amino acids. The V and J ends lost 1 base and 1 base respectively, with 12 bases between them. Germline values: CDR1 SGHTA, CDR2 FQGNSA. The chain's CDR3 is CASSLGFTRGTDTQYF. The CDR3 nucleotides are TGTGCCAGCAGCTTAGGCTTTACGCGGGGCACAGATACGCAGTATTTT. Full variable domain (outside the CDR3, taken from reference TRBV7-2 and TRBJ2-3): GAGVSQSPSNKVTEKGKDVELRCDPISGHTALYWYRQSLGQGLEFLIYFQGNSAPDKSGLPSDRFSAERTGGSVSTLTIQRTQQEDSAVYLCASSLGFTRGTDTQYFGPGTRLTVL.

The chain has TRBV27 and TRBJ2-5, with TRBD2 matching over 10 bases. CDR3 length: 17 residues. Germline assignment: CDR1 MNHEY and CDR2 SMNVEV (reference sequence). Germline trimming cut 0 bases from V and 2 bases from J; bases unmatched to any gene: 6. CDR3 protein: CASSLSPSGGSQETQYF. CDR3 DNA sequence: TGTGCCAGCAGTTTATCCCCTAGCGGGGGAAGTCAAGAGACCCAGTACTTC.

V and J are TRBV14 and TRBJ2-5, with no clear D. The V and J ends lost 4 bases and 4 bases respectively, with 16 bases between them. The CDR3 has 15 amino acids. Germline CDR1 reads SGHDN; CDR2 reads FVKESK. Written as DNA, the CDR3 is TGTGCCAGCAGCCGTGACCCAAGCTCTCGAGAGACCCAGTACTTC. Translation gives CASSRDPSSRETQYF.

This clone was detected a few times. V is TRBV7-8 and J is TRBJ2-7; D unclear. Per germline, CDR1 SGHVS and CDR2 FQNEAQ. Trimming took 1 base from V and 3 from J, leaving 10 bases between them. The CDR3 runs 14 residues. The CDR3 nucleotides read TGTGCCAGCAGCTTAGTCGGGCTGAGCTACGAGCAGTACTTC. It encodes CASSLVGLSYEQYF.

The chain links TRBV4-1 to TRBJ2-4; a weak D match, TRBD1 (5 bases). The CDR3 is 14 residues long. CDR1 is MGHRA and CDR2 is YSYEKL in the germline V gene. V gave up 3 bases and J gave up 2 bases, with 8 bases separating them. The CDR3 DNA follows: TGCGCCAGCAGCCAGCAGGGATCCAAAAACATTCAGTACTTC. The encoded protein is CASSQQGSKNIQYF.

The chain combines TRBV28 with TRBJ1-2; D gene uncertain. This CDR3 is 12 amino acids long. CDR1 and CDR2 (germline): MDHEN, SYDVKM. Trimming took 4 bases from V and 4 from J, leaving 7 bases between them. The CDR3 coding sequence is TGTGCCAGCAGTTGGGCCCTCTATGGCTACACCTTC. This codes for CASSWALYGYTF.

The rearrangement uses TRBV5-1 and TRBJ2-3, with 8 positions matching TRBD1. With 4 bases clipped from V and 5 bases from J, the junction kept 6 bases outside the gene matches. CDR3 length: 14 amino acids. Germline CDR1 SGHRS, CDR2 YFSETQ. The CDR3: CASSSQGAGDTQYF. Written as DNA, the CDR3 is TGCGCCAGCAGCAGTCAGGGGGCAGGAGATACGCAGTATTTT.

J is TRBJ2-3 and V is TRBV28; D is unclear. The CDR3 extends over 14 amino acids. Trimming took off 5 bases at V and 8 bases at J, with 17 bases between the two ends. Germline CDR1 is MDHEN and CDR2 is SYDVKM. CDR3 region: CASSPVGQASTQYF. The CDR3 DNA follows: TGTGCCAGCAGTCCTGTGGGTCAAGCTAGTACGCAGTATTTT.

The rearrangement links TRBV5-6 to TRBJ2-5, with D perhaps TRBD1 or TRBD2 (5 bases each). The length of the CDR3 is 15 residues. V gave up 1 base and J gave up 4 bases, with 14 bases separating them. The germline V gene encodes CDR1 SGHDT and CDR2 YYEEEE. The CDR3 protein is CASSLNLLRGETQYF. The CDR3 DNA sequence: TGTGCCAGCAGCTTGAACCTACTGAGGGGAGAGACCCAGTACTTC.

There are a few counts of this clone. V is TRBV29-1 and J is TRBJ2-1, with TRBD2 identical over 12 bases. The germline V gene has CDR1 SQVTM and CDR2 ANQGSEA. The CDR3 extends over 13 amino acids. V lost 6 bases, J lost 8 bases, and 5 bases stayed unmatched. CDR3 sequence reads: CSVRTSGKDEQFF. The CDR3 DNA sequence: TGCAGCGTCAGGACTAGCGGGAAGGATGAGCAGTTCTTC.

The rearrangement links TRBV14 to TRBJ1-3; D unclear. CDR1 SGHDN and CDR2 FVKESK come from the germline V gene. V was pared by 4 bases and J by 0 bases, with 13 bases between. The CDR3 spans 16 residues. The CDR3 sequence is CASSRRTTSSGNTIYF. The CDR3 DNA is TGTGCCAGCAGCCGGAGGACGACGAGCTCTGGAAACACCATATATTTT.

This rearrangement joins TRBV18 to TRBJ1-2, with 8 bases lining up with TRBD1. With V trimmed by 6 bases and J by 4 bases, 7 bases remained unmatched. CDR1 KGHSH and CDR2 LQKENI come from the germline V gene. CDR3 size: 14 residues. In DNA form, the CDR3 reads TGTGCCAGCTCGGTATCAGGGGGCACCTATGGCTACACCTTC. It specifies CASSVSGGTYGYTF.

V is TRBV5-6 and J is TRBJ2-7, with D possibly being TRBD2 (5 bases). Trimming stripped 0 bases from V and 0 bases from J, with 13 bases between. Germline V gene sequence: CDR1 SGHDT, CDR2 YYEEEE. The CDR3 covers 16 residues. As DNA, the CDR3 is TGTGCCAGCAGCTTGGACGGCGGGTCTAGCTCCTACGAGCAGTACTTC. This encodes CASSLDGGSSSYEQYF.

The chain uses TRBV4-3 and TRBJ1-1, with 8 bases identical to TRBD1. The germline gives CDR1 LGHNA, CDR2 YSLEER. Germline trimming cut 0 bases from V and 12 bases from J; bases unmatched to any gene: 6. This CDR3 region has 13 residues. The CDR3 bases are TGCGCCAGCAGCCAAGACCGGGACAGGACTACTTTCTTT. This gives the protein CASSQDRDRTTFF.

This clone was recorded a few times. This sequence joins TRBV6-1 and TRBJ1-1, with 9 bases fitting TRBD1. J was trimmed by 4 bases and V by 6 bases; bases with no gene match: 9. The CDR3 runs to 15 residues. Germline V gene sequence: CDR1 MNHNS, CDR2 SASEGT. The CDR3 sequence is CASSIGGQGGTEAFF. In nucleotides, the CDR3 is TGTGCCAGCAGCATAGGGGGACAGGGAGGCACTGAAGCTTTCTTT.

V gene TRBV10-3 combines with J gene TRBJ2-7, with 8 bases matching TRBD1. The CDR3 has 12 residues. CDR1 is ENHRY, CDR2 SYGVKD, per germline. Unmatched junction bases numbered 4, after V lost 8 bases and J lost 4 bases. CDR3 in amino acids: CAIRTGRYEQYF. Here the CDR3 DNA reads TGTGCCATCCGGACAGGGAGATACGAGCAGTACTTC.

The gene calls are TRBV5-1 and TRBJ1-4, with D possibly matching TRBD1 (5 bases). From germline, CDR1 is SGHRS and CDR2 YFSETQ. V was cut by 2 bases and J by 4 bases, with 15 bases left in between. The CDR3 runs to 16 residues. The CDR3 nucleotides are TGCGCCAGCAGCTTTGGCTCCGGGGCGAATAATGAAAAACTGTTTTTT. Its protein product is CASSFGSGANNEKLFF.

The chain couples TRBV18 to TRBJ2-2, with 7 bases aligning to TRBD1. There are 15 residues in the CDR3. After removal of 0 bases from V and 6 bases from J, the junction contained 4 bases not matched to a gene. Germline V gives CDR1 KGHSH, CDR2 LQKENI. The CDR3 nucleotides are TGTGCCAGCTCACCACCAGACAGGGTTCCCGGGGAGCTGTTTTTT. It encodes CASSPPDRVPGELFF.